The present T cell receptor beta chain was sequenced within a study of T cells in Graves' hyperthyroidism and ophthalmopathy. RNA transcripts yielded amplified TCR beta CDR3 regions. First-round RT-PCR targeting the TCR CDR3 was performed with the HTBI primer set. MiXCR, run by TCRdb on the multiplex PCR reads, gives a single entry per CDR3 protein. The table has 350,000 to 450,000 distinct CDR3 sequences, roughly a sixth seen once; the top ten hold 34%. This clonotype was seen repeatedly, ten times or more. Germline CDR1 reads SNHLY; CDR2 reads FYNNEI. Trimming shortened V by 4 bases and J by 2 bases, and 11 bases separated the two germline ends. The CDR3 runs to 14 residues.

What was sequenced was blood. The TCR comes from a woman aged 30 to 39 with Graves' hyperthyroidism that later progressed to Graves' ophthalmopathy. V is TRBV2 and J is TRBJ1-1; no firm D call. CDR3 amino acids: CASSGRLRNTEAFF. CDR3 bases: TGTGCCAGCAGTGGTAGACTGAGAAACACTGAAGCTTTCTTT. Full variable domain (missing parts from reference TRBV2 and TRBJ1-1): EPEVTQTPSHQVTQMGQEVILRCVPISNHLYFYWYRQILGQKVEFLVSFYNNEISEKSEIFDDQFSVERPDGSNFTLKIRSTKLEDSAMYFCASSGRLRNTEAFFGQGTRLTVV.